This is a list of T cell receptor beta chains from one sample in a study of breast tumors, draining lymph nodes, adjacent tissues. TCRdb re-called the multiplex PCR reads with MiXCR, one entry per CDR3 protein. The sample lists about 13,000 distinct CDR3 sequences; about 62% were seen once. Sequencing was carried out using tumor-adjacent breast tissue. Receptors were obtained from a female donor with breast cancer. Some clones in this sample may be carry-over from other donors' samples. Each CDR3 is given with its conserved first and last residue. D genes are given only for firm matches. The size entry is marked missing in some rows and otherwise reads once, few, many or a size class.

clone_size j_call v_call d_call cdr3_aa cdr3_nt
many TRBJ2-1 TRBV11-1 NA CASSSRDVYNEQFF TGTGCCAGCAGCTCGAGGGATGTCTACAATGAGCAGTTCTTC
NA TRBJ2-1 TRBV20-1 NA CIARGSRALNEQSF TGCATTGCTAGAGGGTCGCGGGCCCTGAATGAGCAGTCCTTC
NA TRBJ1-4 TRBV3-1 NA CASSTPTNEKLFF TGTGCCAGCTCAACCCCAACTAATGAAAAACTGTTTTTT
once TRBJ2-3 TRBV20-1 TRBD1 CSAQLRTGGTDTRYF TGCAGTGCCCAACTCAGGACAGGGGGCACAGATACGCGGTATTTT
medium-sized TRBJ1-2 TRBV9 NA CASSVDNVGVPYGYTF TGTGCCAGCAGCGTAGATAACGTGGGGGTCCCCTATGGCTACACCTTC
once TRBJ1-4 TRBV2 NA CASSEYSSNEKLFF TGTGCCAGCAGTGAATACAGTAGCAATGAAAAACTGTTTTTT
NA TRBJ1-2 TRBV12-3/TRBV12-4 TRBD1 CASSFQGAEGYTF TGTGCCAGCAGTTTTCAGGGGGCGGAAGGCTACACCTTC
NA TRBJ2-5 TRBV5-6 TRBD1 CASSLQGQETQYF TGTGCCAGCAGCTTACAGGGGCAAGAGACCCAGTACTTC
few TRBJ1-1 TRBV30 NA CAWSSGIQNTEAFF TGTGCCTGGAGTTCGGGCATTCAGAACACTGAAGCTTTCTTT
NA TRBJ1-6 TRBV9 NA CASSVEEGRSPLHF TGTGCCAGCAGCGTAGAGGAGGGTCGGTCACCCCTCCACTTT
NA TRBJ2-1 TRBV5-8 TRBD2 CASSWEGTSGVGNEQFF TGTGCCAGCAGCTGGGAGGGGACTAGCGGAGTCGGTAATGAGCAGTTCTTC
NA TRBJ1-2 TRBV20-1 NA CSASATANYGYTF TGCAGTGCTTCAGCGACAGCTAACTATGGCTACACCTTC
many TRBJ2-5 TRBV20-1 TRBD1 CSATQGAFETQYF TGCAGTGCTACTCAGGGGGCGTTTGAGACCCAGTACTTC
NA TRBJ2-3 TRBV20-1 NA CSARPSQDTQYF TGCAGTGCTAGACCTAGTCAAGATACGCAGTATTTT
many TRBJ2-7 TRBV5-6 NA CASSPDPESDEQYF TGTGCCAGCAGCCCCGACCCTGAGTCCGACGAGCAGTACTTC
few TRBJ2-7 TRBV19 NA CASSIQRDSYEQYF TGTGCCAGTAGTATCCAAAGGGACTCCTACGAGCAGTACTTC
NA TRBJ2-3 TRBV7-6 NA CASSSPNTDTQYF TGTGCCAGCAGCTCACCAAACACAGATACGCAGTATTTT
NA TRBJ1-6 TRBV7-8 NA CASSLEAYLGARSPLHF TGTGCCAGCAGCTTAGAAGCCTACTTGGGGGCGAGGTCGCCCCTCCACTTT
NA TRBJ2-2 TRBV6-2/TRBV6-3 NA CASSYSTGSAGELFF TGTGCCAGCAGTTACTCGACAGGCTCGGCCGGGGAGCTGTTTTTT
many TRBJ2-5 TRBV7-9 NA CASSALRQQETQYF TGTGCCAGCAGCGCTCTACGACAGCAAGAGACCCAGTACTTC
medium-sized TRBJ1-2 TRBV7-9 NA CASSLGPPIGNGYTF TGTGCCAGCAGCTTAGGTCCACCCATTGGGAATGGCTACACCTTC
many TRBJ1-5 TRBV4-3 NA CASSQVANQPQHF TGCGCCAGCAGCCAAGTTGCGAATCAGCCCCAGCATTTT
NA TRBJ1-2 TRBV29-1 NA CSVEGGDKLYGYTF TGCAGCGTTGAAGGCGGAGACAAACTCTATGGCTACACCTTC
NA TRBJ1-2 TRBV9 NA CASSVDDTARGYTF TGTGCCAGCAGCGTAGATGATACCGCTAGAGGCTACACCTTC
NA TRBJ2-7 TRBV6-2/TRBV6-3 TRBD1 CASSQGAGEQYF TGTGCCAGCAGTCAGGGGGCCGGGGAGCAGTACTTC
NA TRBJ2-7 TRBV20-1 TRBD1 CSAGPDRGVYEQYF TGCAGTGCGGGTCCGGACAGGGGTGTATACGAGCAGTACTTC
medium-sized TRBJ1-2 TRBV6-5 NA CASSPQGVYGYTF TGTGCCAGCAGTCCCCAGGGAGTTTATGGCTACACCTTC
NA TRBJ1-4 TRBV5-4 NA CASSSPDEEKLFF TGTGCCAGCAGCTCCCCTGACGAGGAAAAACTGTTTTTT
many TRBJ1-3 TRBV28 NA CASSLGQDPPGNTIYF TGTGCCAGCAGTTTGGGGCAGGACCCCCCCGGAAACACCATATATTTT
NA TRBJ1-2 TRBV20-1 NA CSARREYGYTF TGCAGTGCTAGAAGGGAGTATGGCTACACCTTC
NA TRBJ1-2 TRBV6-5 TRBD1 CASSPADRRLGGYTF TGTGCCAGCAGTCCGGCGGACAGGCGGCTCGGGGGCTACACCTTC
NA TRBJ2-1 TRBV20-1 NA CSARDSRKRGVSYNEQFF TGCAGTGCTAGAGATTCCCGTAAGCGAGGGGTGTCCTACAATGAGCAGTTCTTC